These 26 T cell receptor beta chains were all obtained from the same sample, sequenced in a study of blood T cells in healthy people across ages. A second PCR, run for roughly 7 to 11 cycles, used a sample-barcoded 5' primer plus a J-beta primer mix. MiXCR, run by TCRdb on the 5' RACE reads, gives a single entry per CDR3 protein. The sample includes about 1.4 million distinct CDR3 sequences, around 59% of them seen just once. Sequenced: blood. The receptor source for this set is a man between 18 and 35 years old in good health.

The rearrangement links TRBV29-1 to TRBJ1-2; 8 bases agree with TRBD1. CDR3 length: 14 amino acids. Germline V CDR1 and CDR2: SQVTM, ANQGSEA. Unmatched junction bases numbered 1, after V lost 0 bases and J lost 1 base. The CDR3 DNA follows: TGCAGCGTTGAAGATACAGGGGGTAACTATGGCTACACCTTC. It codes for CSVEDTGGNYGYTF.

This rearrangement joins TRBV20-1 to TRBJ2-5, with a weak D call TRBD2 (6 bases). Matching the DNA end better, TRBJ2-7 makes the J call doubtful. Germline V gives CDR1 DFQATT, CDR2 SNEGSKA (reference sequence). The CDR3 has 14 residues. CDR3 sequence: CSATWDSTSYEQYF. The CDR3 DNA reads TGCAGTGCTACGTGGGACTCTACATCCTACGAGCAGTACTTC.

The chain employs TRBV7-2 and TRBJ2-5; 14 bases are shared with TRBD2. CDR3 length: 17 residues. Germline V gives CDR1 SGHTA, CDR2 FQGNSA. The trim removed 11 bases at V and 0 bases at J, leaving 11 bases unmatched. The DNA for the CDR3 is TGTGCCTGCACCCTTGGGACTAGCGGGGGTTACCAAGAGACCCAGTACTTC. It is translated as CACTLGTSGGYQETQYF.

The J gene is TRBJ1-2, the V gene TRBV11-1; TRBD1 is a possible D gene (6 bases). The V end was cut by 5 bases, the J end by 4 bases, with 20 bases between. Germline assignment: CDR1 SGHAT and CDR2 FQDESV (reference sequence). This CDR3 is 16 amino acids long. The CDR3 coding sequence is TGTGCCAGCAGCCCAAATGGACAGCGATCAAGCTATGGCTACACCTTC. Amino acid sequence: CASSPNGQRSSYGYTF.

The chain links TRBV5-1 to TRBJ2-1; D is uncertain. In germline, CDR1 is SGHRS, CDR2 YFSETQ. V was clipped by 4 bases and J by 8 bases, with 10 bases between them. This CDR3 has 12 amino acids. In nucleotides, the CDR3 is TGCGCCAGCAGCCCAGACATCCATGAGCAGTTCTTC. It translates to CASSPDIHEQFF. Drawing the rest from reference TRBV5-1 and TRBJ2-1, the complete variable domain is KAGVTQTPRYLIKTRGQQVTLSCSPISGHRSVSWYQQTPGQGLQFLFEYFSETQRNKGNFPGRFSGRQFSNSRSEMNVSTLELGDSALYLCASSPDIHEQFFGPGTRLTVL.

This clonotype occurred a few times. This sequence joins TRBV27 and TRBJ2-7, with a possible D match to TRBD2 (5 bases). Per germline, CDR1 MNHEY and CDR2 SMNVEV (reference sequence). V lost 5 bases and J 0 bases, leaving 14 bases between the germline ends. This CDR3 has 15 residues. CDR3 residues: CASSPPGGASYEQYF. Written as DNA, the CDR3 is TGTGCCAGCAGTCCGCCCGGAGGTGCCTCCTACGAGCAGTACTTC.

The V gene is TRBV5-1, the J gene TRBJ2-5; tentatively, D is TRBD2 (6 bases). V was clipped by 7 bases and J by 6 bases, with 16 bases between them. Germline CDR1 is SGHRS and CDR2 is YFSETQ. There are 13 residues in the CDR3. DNA of the CDR3: TGCGCCAGCCACGACCCGGGCGGGAAGACCCAGTACTTC. Translated: CASHDPGGKTQYF.

In its sample, this clonotype was seen a few times. The chain links TRBV27 to TRBJ2-7; TRBD2 is a possible D gene (5 bases). This CDR3 comprises 13 residues. Germline CDR1 reads MNHEY; CDR2 reads SMNVEV (reference sequence). Deletions cut 3 bases from V and 5 bases from J, with 11 bases between. The CDR3 coding sequence is TGTGCCAGCAGTTTGTGGTTCGGGGACGAGCAGTACTTC. It translates to CASSLWFGDEQYF.

The sample holds a few counts of this clonotype. V and J are TRBV28 and TRBJ2-7, with 11 bases fitting TRBD1. V was clipped by 7 bases and J by 6 bases; unmatched bases: 8. Germline V CDR1 and CDR2: MDHEN, SYDVKM. This CDR3 comprises 14 residues. The CDR3 loop reads CASIRRDRGFEQYF. The CDR3 nucleotides are TGTGCCAGCATCCGCCGGGACAGGGGGTTCGAGCAGTACTTC. Looking up the rest from reference TRBV28 and TRBJ2-7 gives the full variable domain: DVKVTQSSRYLVKRTGEKVFLECVQDMDHENMFWYRQDPGLGLRLIYFSYDVKMKEKGDIPEGYSVSREKKERFSLILESASTNQTSMYLCASIRRDRGFEQYFGPGTRLTVT.

V usage is TRBV20-1 and J usage is TRBJ2-7, with 12 bases matching TRBD1. From germline, CDR1 is DFQATT and CDR2 SNEGSKA (reference sequence). V shed 3 bases, J shed 5 bases, and the junction held 5 bases outside the gene matches. The CDR3 runs to 14 residues. The CDR3, as DNA: TGCAGTGCTAGCGGGACAGGGGGCAGGGACGAGCAGTACTTC. The encoded protein is CSASGTGGRDEQYF.

The chain combines TRBV12-3 or TRBV12-4 with TRBJ1-5; a possible D gene is TRBD1 (5 bases). Trimming stripped 6 bases from V and 4 bases from J, with 22 bases between. The CDR3 covers 17 residues. CDR3 coding DNA: TGTGCCAGCAGCCGTGGGGCTGGGAGGGGAGGAAATCAGCCCCAGCATTTT. It translates to CASSRGAGRGGNQPQHF.

V and J are TRBV3-1 and TRBJ2-1, with TRBD2 matching 11 bases. The length of the CDR3 is 19 residues. Germline V gene data show CDR1 as LGHDT and CDR2 as YNNKEL (reference sequence). V was pared by 0 bases and J by 7 bases, with 14 bases of the junction left unmatched. This CDR3 reads CASSQDPQLAGGPGNEQFF. The CDR3 DNA sequence: TGTGCCAGCAGCCAAGATCCCCAATTAGCGGGAGGGCCGGGTAATGAGCAGTTCTTC.

This chain uses TRBV13 with TRBJ2-5, with TRBD1 matching 10 bases. CDR1 and CDR2 (germline): PRHDT, FYEKMQ (reference sequence). The CDR3 length is 16 residues. After removal of 5 bases from V and 7 bases from J, the junction contained 13 bases not matched to a gene. Here the CDR3 DNA reads TGTGCCAGCAGCGGAGCGGACAGGGACAGGGGTTCGACCCAGTACTTC. Its protein product is CASSGADRDRGSTQYF.

This clonotype appeared a few times. The V and J genes are TRBV7-9 and TRBJ2-1, with TRBD1 identical over 11 bases. The V gene's germline CDR1 is SEHNR and CDR2 FQNEAQ (reference sequence). This CDR3 has 15 amino acids. Losses at the gene ends were 5 bases for V and 7 bases for J; bases not matched to a gene: 7. CDR3 sequence reads: CASSPFGQGANEQFF. Here the CDR3 DNA reads TGTGCCAGCAGCCCCTTCGGACAGGGGGCTAATGAGCAGTTCTTC.

The genes are TRBV4-1 and TRBJ2-5, with D possibly matching TRBD2 (5 bases). V was pared by 3 bases and J by 3 bases, with 14 bases between. Germline V gene sequence: CDR1 MGHRA, CDR2 YSYEKL. CDR3 size: 15 residues. The CDR3 is CASSQTLGLKETQYF. The CDR3 coding sequence is TGCGCCAGCAGCCAGACGCTAGGACTTAAAGAGACCCAGTACTTC.

The rearrangement joins TRBV5-4 to TRBJ2-5; perhaps TRBD1 as D (5 bases). From germline, CDR1 is SGHNT and CDR2 YYREEE (reference sequence). V gave up 7 bases and J gave up 5 bases, with 12 bases separating them. The CDR3 spans 12 residues. The chain's CDR3 is CASGASWETQYF. The CDR3 region has the DNA TGTGCCAGCGGGGCCTCCTGGGAGACCCAGTACTTC.

This clonotype was seen a handful of times. This rearrangement joins TRBV15 to TRBJ2-7; D is possibly TRBD1 (7 bases). V lost 4 bases and J lost 7, with 11 bases in between. The CDR3 has 12 residues. Per germline, CDR1 LNHNV and CDR2 YYDKDF (reference sequence). The CDR3 sequence is CATSTTGREQYF. The DNA of the CDR3 is TGTGCCACCAGCACGACAGGGAGGGAGCAGTACTTC.

This clonotype occurred a few times. The chain links TRBV29-1 to TRBJ2-3; TRBD2 matches 8 bases. The CDR3 sequence is 13 residues long. V was clipped by 6 bases and J by 2 bases; unmatched bases: 4. The V gene's germline CDR1 is SQVTM and CDR2 ANQGSEA. The CDR3 reads CSVSSGATDTQYF. The CDR3 DNA is TGCAGCGTGAGTAGCGGGGCCACAGATACGCAGTATTTT.

The V call is TRBV14, the J call TRBJ2-2; 9 bases line up with TRBD1. This CDR3 region has 16 residues. CDR1 and CDR2 from the germline V gene are SGHDN and FVKESK. V gave up 4 bases and J gave up 2 bases; unmatched junction bases: 5. The CDR3 here is CASSLGQGLNTGELFF. DNA for the CDR3: TGTGCCAGCAGCCTTGGACAGGGGCTCAACACCGGGGAGCTGTTTTTT.

Notes on this clonotype: A read error may produce the germline difference seen at one junction end. This rearrangement joins TRBV4-1 to TRBJ2-5; possible D gene TRBD1, 5 bases. The J call may be incorrect, as the DNA end agrees better with TRBJ2-7. Germline CDR1 is MGHRA and CDR2 is YSYEKL. This CDR3 region has 14 residues. The CDR3 DNA sequence: TGCGCCGGCAGCCAAGGGGATAATACCTACGAGCAGTACTTC. This codes for CAGSQGDNTYEQYF.

The rearrangement joins TRBV21-1 to TRBJ1-4. TRBV21-1 is termed a pseudogene. CDR3 length: 11 residues. In nucleotides, the CDR3 is TGTGCCACCCAATCGGGTGAAAAACTGTTTTTT. It encodes CATQSGEKLFF.

This clonotype occurred once. V gene TRBV3-1 combines with J gene TRBJ1-2, with D hard to call. Looked up from germline, CDR1 is LGHDT and CDR2 is YNNKEL (reference sequence). V was clipped by 2 bases and J by 4 bases, with 14 bases between them. The CDR3 sequence is 15 residues long. The CDR3 DNA is TGTGCCAGCAGCCAAAGAAAGAACGGGCTCTATGGCTACACCTTC. Translation gives CASSQRKNGLYGYTF.

The CDR3 region is CASSVEGVTGELFF. DNA for the CDR3: TGTGCCAGCAGCGTAGAGGGGGTCACCGGGGAGCTGTTTTTT. The chain joins TRBV9 to TRBJ2-2, with a possible D match to TRBD1 (6 bases). The germline V gene encodes CDR1 SGDLS and CDR2 YYNGEE. The V gene lost 0 bases and the J gene lost 4 bases, with 7 bases spanning the gap. This CDR3 region has 14 residues.

This chain connects TRBV14 to TRBJ2-3, with D perhaps matching TRBD2 (6 bases). The CDR3 contains 17 residues. V shed 0 bases and J shed 2 bases, with 15 bases lying between them. From germline, CDR1 is SGHDN and CDR2 FVKESK. The CDR3: CASSQDVPGLYTDTQYF. The CDR3 coding sequence is TGTGCCAGCAGCCAAGACGTTCCGGGACTGTACACAGATACGCAGTATTTT.

J is TRBJ2-5 and V is TRBV5-1; either TRBD1 or TRBD2 may supply D (5 bases each). The end of the DNA fits TRBJ2-7 better, so the J call may be wrong. The CDR3 totals 15 residues. Looked up from germline, CDR1 is SGHRS and CDR2 is YFSETQ. As DNA, the CDR3 is TGCGCCAGCAGCCCTGGAGAGAGGGGCTCCTACGAGCAGTACTTC. It codes for CASSPGERGSYEQYF.

The chain couples TRBV29-1 to TRBJ2-2; D gene ambiguous. The V end was cut by 2 bases, the J end by 1 base, with 5 bases between. Germline loops: CDR1 SQVTM, CDR2 ANQGSEA. The CDR3 contains 13 residues. CDR3 sequence reads: CSVEWGNTGELFF. CDR3 DNA sequence: TGCAGCGTTGAATGGGGGAACACCGGGGAGCTGTTTTTT.